This T cell receptor (beta chain) originates from a study of cytomegalovirus exposure and HLA in healthy donors. The PCR employed 60 Vbeta primers together with 13 Jbeta primers. Data came from immunoSEQ multiplex PCR; TCRdb stores just in-frame clones and leaves some out. The sample data list 200,000 to 250,000 clones. Trimming removed 8 bases at V and 0 bases at J, with 10 bases between. This CDR3 spans 14 amino acids. The V gene's germline CDR1 is WNHNN and CDR2 SYGVQD (reference sequence). The sample was PBMCs. The gene calls are TRBV10-1 and TRBJ1-4, with D hard to call. The receptor was derived from a girl aged 2 to 10 in good health and CMV-seropositive. Written as DNA, the CDR3 is TGCGCCAGCGTCTTTCCTACAACTAATGAAAAACTGTTTTTT. It encodes CASVFPTTNEKLFF.